A single sample gave rise to the 32 T cell receptor beta chains below, sequenced in a study of CD8 T cells in ankylosing spondylitis. Via MiXCR, TCRdb re-called the 5' RACE reads, giving one row per CDR3 protein. The sample holds approximately 190,000 distinct CDR3 sequences, under 15% seen once. Sample: blood, either unsorted or a sorted T cell fraction (not recorded which). These receptor sequences come from a female donor with ankylosing spondylitis or in good health (not recorded which).

The chain links TRBV7-2 to TRBJ2-1, with 11 bases aligning to TRBD2. The germline CDR1 and CDR2 sequences are SGHTA and FQGNSA. The CDR3 sequence is 15 residues long. Unmatched junction bases numbered 5, after V lost 2 bases and J lost 8 bases. CDR3 region: CASSLNSGRAHEQFF. The CDR3 DNA is TGTGCCAGCAGCTTAAATAGCGGGAGGGCCCATGAGCAGTTCTTC.

A remark on this clonotype: This may stem from a read error, because a much larger clone lies one nucleotide away. V gene TRBV5-4 combines with J gene TRBJ2-5; 8 nucleotides align to TRBD1. Germline trimming cut 3 bases from V and 9 bases from J; bases unmatched to any gene: 7. Germline assignment: CDR1 SGHNT and CDR2 YYREEE (reference sequence). This CDR3 spans 13 amino acids. CDR3 sequence: CASSSTGDEAQYF. CDR3 in DNA: TGTGCCAGCAGCTCGACAGGGGATGAGGCCCAGTACTTC.

Note on this clonotype: One base away lies a much larger clone, so this may be a sequencing read error. The chain joins TRBV24-1 to TRBJ2-7; D gene unclear. From germline, CDR1 is KGHDR and CDR2 SFDVKD. This CDR3 has 11 amino acids. The CDR3 loop is CATSAGYEQSF. CDR3 DNA: TGTGCCACCAGTGCGGGTTACGAGCAGTCCTTC.

There are a few counts of this clonotype. The CDR3 sequence: CASSQELVKELAGVDEQFF. Written as DNA, the CDR3 is TGCGCCAGCAGCCAAGAACTCGTGAAAGAGCTAGCGGGAGTCGATGAGCAGTTCTTC. The chain joins TRBV4-3 to TRBJ2-1, with 10 nucleotides matching TRBD2. V lost 0 bases, J lost 8 bases, and 16 bases stayed unmatched. From germline, CDR1 is LGHNA and CDR2 YSLEER. This CDR3 region has 19 residues.

The sample holds a few counts of this clonotype. The rearrangement links TRBV5-1 to TRBJ2-1; D is possibly TRBD2 (5 bases). V gave up 2 bases and J gave up 6 bases, with 12 bases separating them. From germline, CDR1 is SGHRS and CDR2 YFSETQ. This CDR3 region has 14 residues. This chain's CDR3 is CASSLLGWGNEQFF. In DNA form, the CDR3 reads TGCGCCAGCAGCTTACTAGGGTGGGGCAATGAGCAGTTCTTC.

A remark on this clonotype: It may be a read error: a sequence one base away is much more abundant. The rearrangement joins TRBV20-1 to TRBJ1-4, with D unclear. Per the germline V gene, CDR1 is DFQATT and CDR2 is SNEGSKA (reference sequence). The CDR3 sequence is 14 residues long. The CDR3 DNA reads as TGCAGTGCTAGAGAAAAAGGCCCCAATGAAAAACTGTGTTTT. Translating it yields CSAREKGPNEKLCF.

Ten or more counts support this clonotype. The chain is built from TRBV28 and TRBJ1-1; D not certain. The CDR3 covers 11 residues. V shed 4 bases and J shed 12 bases, with 12 bases lying between them. Germline V gives CDR1 MDHEN, CDR2 SYDVKM. The CDR3: CASSYYSETFF. The CDR3 DNA is TGTGCCAGCAGTTACTACAGCGAGACTTTCTTT.

This clonotype has only a few counts. The chain links TRBV4-3 to TRBJ2-1, with TRBD2 matching over 13 bases. After removal of 0 bases from V and 9 bases from J, the junction contained 5 bases not matched to a gene. Germline assignment: CDR1 LGHNA and CDR2 YSLEER. The CDR3 is made up of 16 amino acids. As DNA, the CDR3 is TGCGCCAGCAGCCAAGATACTAGCGGGAGGGTTAGTGAGCAGTTCTTC. As protein: CASSQDTSGRVSEQFF.

J is TRBJ2-6 and V is TRBV4-3, with a possible D match to TRBD1 (5 bases). Trimming left V 5 bases short and J 0 bases short, with 8 bases between. The CDR3 totals 15 residues. CDR1 is LGHNA and CDR2 is YSLEER in the germline V gene. CDR3 DNA sequence: TGCGCCAGCAGCTTAGGACACTCTGGGGCCAACGTCCTGACTTTC. It codes for CASSLGHSGANVLTF.

This clonotype was seen many times. The rearrangement links TRBV28 to TRBJ2-1; D is uncertain. V lost 6 bases and J 12 bases, leaving 15 bases between the germline ends. The CDR3 has 12 residues. CDR1 MDHEN and CDR2 SYDVKM come from the germline V gene. DNA for the CDR3: TGTGCCAGCAGCGGAGTATCCGGACGGCAGTTCTTC. Its translation is CASSGVSGRQFF.

As to this clonotype: A much more abundant neighbour one base away suggests this may be a read error. This rearrangement joins TRBV20-1 to TRBJ2-1; 10 nucleotides match TRBD2. Germline values: CDR1 DFQATT, CDR2 SNEGSKA (reference sequence). CDR3 length: 13 residues. The CDR3 is CSLTSGLYNEQCF. Written as DNA, the CDR3 is TGCAGTCTGACTAGCGGGCTTTACAATGAGCAGTGCTTC.

A note on this clonotype: This may be a read error, as it is one base from a much larger clone. The chain uses TRBV29-1 and TRBJ2-7, with 7 bases matching TRBD2. The CDR3 is made up of 14 amino acids. Germline V CDR1 and CDR2: SQVTM, ANQGSEA. J was trimmed by 5 bases and V by 6 bases; bases with no gene match: 13. The CDR3 DNA follows: TGCAGCGTATGGGCGGGGGACTCTGTACACGAGCAGTACTTC. Translated: CSVWAGDSVHEQYF.

There are many counts of this clonotype. This sequence joins TRBV27 and TRBJ2-1; D gene uncertain. V lost 2 bases and J 8 bases, leaving 16 bases between the germline ends. CDR3 length: 15 residues. Germline CDR1 MNHEY, CDR2 SMNVEV (reference sequence). The CDR3 is CASSLGDIGLDEQFF. The CDR3 DNA is TGTGCCAGCAGTTTAGGAGACATCGGTTTGGATGAGCAGTTCTTC.

The CDR3 region has the DNA TGCAGTGCTAGACGGGTCCGGAGGTACGATGAGCAGTTCTTC. Its protein is CSARRVRRYDEQFF. V and J are TRBV20-1 and TRBJ2-1, with a possible D match to TRBD2 (5 bases). Looked up from germline, CDR1 is DFQATT and CDR2 is SNEGSKA (reference sequence). The CDR3 contains 14 residues. V was pared by 2 bases and J by 8 bases, with 16 bases between.

This clonotype was seen ten or more times. The rearrangement joins TRBV6-1 to TRBJ2-1; D might be TRBD1 (6 bases). CDR3 length: 13 residues. Trimming cost V 8 bases and J 2 bases, with 10 bases left between them. Germline-derived CDR1 and CDR2 are MNHNS and SASEGT. In DNA, the CDR3 is TGTGCCAGCGACACAGGGACCTACAATGAGCAGTTCTTC. As protein: CASDTGTYNEQFF.

This rearrangement joins TRBV25-1 to TRBJ2-2; D may be TRBD1 or TRBD2 (5 bases each). The V end lost 1 base, the J end lost 6 bases, and 15 bases lay between the germline ends. Germline V gene data show CDR1 as MGHDK and CDR2 as SYGVNS. This CDR3 has 16 amino acids. Here the CDR3 DNA reads TGTGCCAGCAGTGAATTTACCGGGACCCAACCCGGGGAGCTGTTTTTT. It encodes CASSEFTGTQPGELFF.

This clonotype has a count of ten or more. This chain joins TRBV28 and TRBJ1-6; D not resolved. Trimming cost V 5 bases and J 7 bases, with 9 bases left between them. Germline V gene lookup returns CDR1 MDHEN and CDR2 SYDVKM. The CDR3 is 13 amino acids. CDR3 in amino acids: CASSPSGNSPLHF. In nucleotides, the CDR3 is TGTGCCAGCAGTCCTTCAGGAAATTCACCCCTCCACTTT.

V and J are TRBV29-1 and TRBJ2-7, with 8 bases matching TRBD1. CDR3 length equals 15 residues. The germline V gene has CDR1 SQVTM and CDR2 ANQGSEA. J gave up 1 base and V 5 bases, and 10 bases lay outside the gene matches. The CDR3 sequence: CSVHFGTGVSYEQYF. The CDR3 DNA reads as TGCAGCGTTCATTTCGGGACAGGTGTATCCTACGAGCAGTACTTC.

This clonotype has ten or more counts. The chain employs TRBV5-6 and TRBJ2-7, with 8 bases identical to TRBD1. V gave up 3 bases and J gave up 5 bases; unmatched junction bases: 13. This CDR3 spans 16 amino acids. The germline gives CDR1 SGHDT, CDR2 YYEEEE. CDR3 loop: CASSSTTQGAKDEQYF. As DNA, the CDR3 is TGTGCCAGCAGCTCAACGACCCAGGGGGCTAAAGACGAGCAGTACTTC.

This clonotype was counted many times. This CDR3 is CASSFLQPPQETQYF. CDR3 in DNA: TGCGCCAGCAGCTTTTTGCAACCCCCCCAAGAGACCCAGTACTTC. The chain is built from TRBV5-1 and TRBJ2-5; no clear D. This CDR3 is built from 15 residues. In germline, CDR1 is SGHRS, CDR2 YFSETQ. The V end lost 2 bases, the J end lost 1 base, and 12 bases lay between the germline ends.

This clonotype was found many times. The rearrangement links TRBV27 to TRBJ1-1, with a tentative D call TRBD1 (5 bases). CDR1 and CDR2 (germline): MNHEY, SMNVEV (reference sequence). The CDR3 has 15 residues. V was pared by 7 bases and J by 1 base, with 16 bases between. CDR3 DNA: TGTGCCAGCATTACTTGGGGGACGGAGAACACTGAAGCTTTCTTT. Translating it yields CASITWGTENTEAFF.

The sample holds many counts of this clonotype. The chain combines TRBV29-1 with TRBJ1-1; D is undetermined. This CDR3 spans 13 amino acids. Per germline, CDR1 SQVTM and CDR2 ANQGSEA. The ends were cut back, 3 bases at V and 1 base at J, with 9 bases in the middle. CDR3 bases: TGCAGCGTTGAGCGCCAGAGGAACACTGAAGCTTTCTTT. Its protein product is CSVERQRNTEAFF.

The V call is TRBV7-2, the J call TRBJ2-1; no clear D gene. With 0 bases removed from V and 5 bases from J, the gap between germline ends came to 8 bases. Germline lookup yields CDR1 SGHTA and CDR2 FQGNSA. The CDR3 length is 14 residues. The CDR3: CASSLARTDNEQFF. The CDR3, as DNA: TGTGCCAGCAGCTTAGCACGGACGGACAATGAGCAGTTCTTC.

This clonotype was counted ten times or more. The CDR3 protein is CASSRSRRETQYF. The CDR3 DNA is TGTGCCAGCAGTCGATCCCGTCGAGAGACCCAGTACTTC. The rearrangement uses TRBV6-1 and TRBJ2-5; no firm D call. The CDR3 has 13 amino acids. V gave up 5 bases and J gave up 4 bases, with 11 bases separating them. Germline V gives CDR1 MNHNS, CDR2 SASEGT.

This clonotype was counted many times. The chain carries TRBV12-3 or TRBV12-4 and TRBJ2-2; D unclear. The CDR3 runs 12 residues. The ends were cut back, 3 bases at V and 7 bases at J, with 6 bases in the middle. This CDR3 reads CASSLGVGELFF. The CDR3 DNA reads TGTGCCAGCAGTTTGGGTGTCGGGGAGCTGTTTTTT.

This clonotype came up many times. This chain joins TRBV12-3 or TRBV12-4 and TRBJ2-1, with 13 positions matching TRBD2. The CDR3 extends over 15 amino acids. The V gene end was trimmed by 5 bases and the J gene end by 11 bases; junction bases not matched to a gene: 9. The CDR3 reads CASSPGTSGTIKQFF. CDR3 sequence (DNA): TGTGCCAGCAGTCCCGGGACTAGCGGGACTATAAAGCAGTTCTTC.

This clonotype was recorded at least ten times. V is TRBV20-1 and J is TRBJ1-6, with D possibly being TRBD1 (5 bases). Germline-derived CDR1 and CDR2 are DFQATT and SNEGSKA (reference sequence). The CDR3 totals 15 residues. V lost 3 bases and J 7 bases, leaving 16 bases between the germline ends. This CDR3 is CSASPQGLVNSPLHF. As DNA, the CDR3 is TGCAGTGCTAGCCCCCAGGGCTTGGTGAATTCACCCCTCCACTTT.

This clonotype came up many times. The chain uses TRBV9 and TRBJ1-1; unclear D gene. This CDR3 region has 15 residues. Trimming pared 0 bases from V and 1 base from J, leaving 10 bases between. Per the germline V gene, CDR1 is SGDLS and CDR2 is YYNGEE. The DNA for the CDR3 is TGTGCCAGCAGCGTAGTTAGCGGTGGGAACACTGAAGCTTTCTTT. This codes for CASSVVSGGNTEAFF. The whole variable domain, remainder taken from reference TRBV9 and TRBJ1-1, is DSGVTQTPKHLITATGQRVTLRCSPRSGDLSVYWYQQSLDQGLQFLIQYYNGEERAKGNILERFSAQQFPDLHSELNLSSLELGDSALYFCASSVVSGGNTEAFFGQGTRLTVV.

This clonotype was counted ten times or more. The chain links TRBV27 to TRBJ1-1; TRBD1 aligns across 9 bases. This CDR3 comprises 13 residues. The germline gives CDR1 MNHEY, CDR2 SMNVEV (reference sequence). V gave up 5 bases and J gave up 3 bases; unmatched junction bases: 1. CDR3 coding DNA: TGTGCCAGCAGTAGGACAGGGGACACTGAAGCTTTCTTT. It specifies CASSRTGDTEAFF.

As for this clonotype: A much larger clone lies one base from this, so it may be a read error. This rearrangement joins TRBV10-3 to TRBJ2-1, with D hard to call. Germline-derived CDR1 and CDR2 are ENHRY and SYGVKD. CDR3 length: 13 amino acids. CDR3 bases: TGTGCCATCACTATGAACTCCTACCATGAGCAGTTCTTC. Protein product: CAITMNSYHEQFF.

This clonotype was observed at least ten times. This rearrangement joins TRBV13 to TRBJ2-1, with a possible D match to TRBD2 (6 bases). Trimming left V 3 bases short and J 0 bases short, with 15 bases between. Per the germline V gene, CDR1 is PRHDT and CDR2 is FYEKMQ (reference sequence). This CDR3 contains 17 residues. The CDR3 sequence is CASSLALGGTSYNEQFF. The CDR3 nucleotides are TGTGCCAGCAGCTTGGCCCTCGGCGGGACCTCCTACAATGAGCAGTTCTTC.

This clonotype was observed a handful of times. This CDR3 reads CASSSGLAKNTGELFF. CDR3 sequence (DNA): TGCGCCAGCAGCTCGGGACTAGCGAAGAACACCGGGGAGCTGTTTTTT. The rearrangement uses TRBV5-1 and TRBJ2-2; 10 bases are shared with TRBD2. J gave up 1 base and V 3 bases, and 3 bases lay outside the gene matches. CDR3 size: 16 residues. The germline CDR1 and CDR2 sequences are SGHRS and YFSETQ.